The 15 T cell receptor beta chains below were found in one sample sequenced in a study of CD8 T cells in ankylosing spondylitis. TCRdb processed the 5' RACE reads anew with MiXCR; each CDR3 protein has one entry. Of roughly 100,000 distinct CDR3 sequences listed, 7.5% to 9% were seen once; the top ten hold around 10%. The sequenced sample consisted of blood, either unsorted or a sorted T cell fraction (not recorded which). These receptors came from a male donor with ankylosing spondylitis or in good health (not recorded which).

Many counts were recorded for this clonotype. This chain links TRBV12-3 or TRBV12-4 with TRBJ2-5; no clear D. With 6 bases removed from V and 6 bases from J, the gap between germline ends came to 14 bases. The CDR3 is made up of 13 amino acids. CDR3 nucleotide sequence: TGTGCCAGCAGCCCCGGGCCCCCACAGACCCAGTACTTC. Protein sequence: CASSPGPPQTQYF.

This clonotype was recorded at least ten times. CDR3 bases: TGTGCCAGTAGTATCTCTCTCGAGGGCTGGCAGCCCCAGCATTTT. Translating it yields CASSISLEGWQPQHF. The chain carries TRBV19 and TRBJ1-5; D not resolved. The CDR3 contains 15 residues. Germline V gene lookup returns CDR1 LNHDA and CDR2 SQIVND (reference sequence). V was pared by 3 bases and J by 7 bases, with 16 bases between.

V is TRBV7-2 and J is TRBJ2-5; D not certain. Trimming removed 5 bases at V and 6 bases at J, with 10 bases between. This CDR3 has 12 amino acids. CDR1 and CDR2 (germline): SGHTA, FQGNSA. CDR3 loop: CASSVGRQTQYF. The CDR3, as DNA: TGTGCCAGCAGCGTAGGCAGGCAGACCCAGTACTTC.

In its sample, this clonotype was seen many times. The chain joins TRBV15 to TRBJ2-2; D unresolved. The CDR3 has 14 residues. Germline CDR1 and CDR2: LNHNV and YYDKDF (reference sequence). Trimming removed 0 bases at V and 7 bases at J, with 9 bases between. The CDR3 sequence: CATSRERSFGELFF. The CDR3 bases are TGTGCCACCAGCAGAGAGCGGAGCTTCGGGGAGCTGTTTTTT.

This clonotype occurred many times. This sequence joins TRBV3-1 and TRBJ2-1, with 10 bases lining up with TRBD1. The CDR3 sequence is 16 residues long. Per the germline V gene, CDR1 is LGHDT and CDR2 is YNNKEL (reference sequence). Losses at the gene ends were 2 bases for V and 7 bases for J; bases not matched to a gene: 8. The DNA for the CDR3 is TGTGCCAGCAGCCAAACCCCGGGACAGGGGAGGAATGAGCAGTTCTTC. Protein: CASSQTPGQGRNEQFF.

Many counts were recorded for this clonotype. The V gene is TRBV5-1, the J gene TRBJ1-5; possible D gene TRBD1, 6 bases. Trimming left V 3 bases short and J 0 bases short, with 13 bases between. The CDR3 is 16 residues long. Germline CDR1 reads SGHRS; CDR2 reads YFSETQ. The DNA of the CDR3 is TGCGCCAGCAGCTGGGGGCATACCGGTAGCAATCAGCCCCAGCATTTT. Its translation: CASSWGHTGSNQPQHF.

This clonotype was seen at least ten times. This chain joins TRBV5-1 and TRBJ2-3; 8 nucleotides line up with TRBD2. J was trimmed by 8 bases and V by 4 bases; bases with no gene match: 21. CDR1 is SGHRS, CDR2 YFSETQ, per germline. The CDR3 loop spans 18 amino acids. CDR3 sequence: CASSISTAGVISKRTQYF. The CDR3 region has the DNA TGCGCCAGCAGCATCTCTACAGCGGGGGTTATCTCCAAGCGTACGCAGTATTTT.

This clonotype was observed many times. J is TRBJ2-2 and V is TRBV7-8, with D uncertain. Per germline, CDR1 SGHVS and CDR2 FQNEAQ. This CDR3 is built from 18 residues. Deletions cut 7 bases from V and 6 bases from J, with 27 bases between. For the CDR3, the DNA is TGTGCCAGCACCTCCGGCCGGACGAATCTAAAACTGGCCGGGGAGCTGTTTTTT. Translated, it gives CASTSGRTNLKLAGELFF.

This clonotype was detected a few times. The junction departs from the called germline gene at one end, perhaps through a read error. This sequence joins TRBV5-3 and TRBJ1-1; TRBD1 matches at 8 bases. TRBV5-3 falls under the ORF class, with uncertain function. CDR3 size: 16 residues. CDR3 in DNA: TGTGCCGGAAGCCACACCCGACAGGGGTTGGACACTGAAGCTTTCTTT. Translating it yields CAGSHTRQGLDTEAFF.

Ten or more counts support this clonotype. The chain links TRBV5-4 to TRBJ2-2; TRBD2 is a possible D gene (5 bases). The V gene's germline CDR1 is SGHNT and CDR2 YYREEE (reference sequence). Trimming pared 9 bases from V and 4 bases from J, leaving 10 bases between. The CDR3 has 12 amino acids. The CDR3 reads CATPSGTGELFF. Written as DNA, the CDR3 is TGTGCCACCCCGAGCGGCACCGGGGAGCTGTTTTTT.

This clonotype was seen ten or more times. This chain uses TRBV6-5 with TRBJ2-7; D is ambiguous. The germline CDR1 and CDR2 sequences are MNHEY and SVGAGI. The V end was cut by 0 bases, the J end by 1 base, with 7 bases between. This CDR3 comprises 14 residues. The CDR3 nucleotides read TGTGCCAGCAGTTACTCGTCCGTGTCCTACGAGCAGTACTTC. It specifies CASSYSSVSYEQYF.

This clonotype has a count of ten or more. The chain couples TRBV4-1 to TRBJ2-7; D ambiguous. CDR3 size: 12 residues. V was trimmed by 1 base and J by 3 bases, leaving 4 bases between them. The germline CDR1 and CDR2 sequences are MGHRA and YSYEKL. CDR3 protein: CASSQGRYEQYF. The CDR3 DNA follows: TGCGCCAGCAGCCAAGGCCGCTACGAGCAGTACTTC.

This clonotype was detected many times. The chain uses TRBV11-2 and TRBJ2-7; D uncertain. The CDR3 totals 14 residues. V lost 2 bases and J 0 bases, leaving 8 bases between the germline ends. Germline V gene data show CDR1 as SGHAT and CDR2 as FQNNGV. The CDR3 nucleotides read TGTGCCAGCAGCTTAACGGCGAGCTCCTACGAGCAGTACTTC. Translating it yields CASSLTASSYEQYF.

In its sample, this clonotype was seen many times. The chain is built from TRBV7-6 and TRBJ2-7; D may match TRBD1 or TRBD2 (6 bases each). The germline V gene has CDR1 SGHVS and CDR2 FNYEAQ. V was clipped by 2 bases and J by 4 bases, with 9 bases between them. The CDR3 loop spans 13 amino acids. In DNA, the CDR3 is TGTGCCAGCAGCTTACAGGGGAGGTACGAGCAGTACTTC. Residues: CASSLQGRYEQYF.

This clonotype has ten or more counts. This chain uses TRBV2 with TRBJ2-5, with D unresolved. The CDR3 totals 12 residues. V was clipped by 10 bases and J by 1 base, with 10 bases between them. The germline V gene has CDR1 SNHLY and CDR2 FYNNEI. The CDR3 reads CATIAPQETQYF. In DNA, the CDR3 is TGTGCCACCATAGCACCCCAAGAGACCCAGTACTTC.